This T cell receptor beta chain stems from a study of T-cell memory formation after mild COVID-19. Whole-study findings and limits: Researchers report contracting CD4+ clones mostly in CM and EM, with CD8+ clones in EMRA. Second-wave clones that peaked on day 37 lacked confirmed SARS-CoV-2 specificity.

The germline V gene has CDR1 SQVTM and CDR2 ANQGSEA. The CDR3 runs 12 residues. V lost 4 bases to trimming and J lost 2 bases, with 8 bases between them. TCR alpha and TCR beta cDNA libraries with sample barcodes and UMIs came from 5'RACE using constant-segment primers. TCRdb processed the 5' RACE reads anew with MiXCR; each CDR3 protein has one entry. Here the sample spans under 250,000 distinct CDR3 sequences, about 9.2% being singletons. This clonotype turned up a few times. Its antigen is not identified. The chain carries TRBV29-1 and TRBJ2-5; weak D call: TRBD1 (6 bases). This receptor was taken from a man younger than 30 who had mild COVID-19 (a few samples of this study predate the infection). Cell type and time point are not known. The specimen was PBMCs or a T cell subset sorted from them (not recorded which). In DNA form, the CDR3 reads TGCAGCGTTGGTGGACAGCAAGAGACCCAGTACTTC. Translating it yields CSVGGQQETQYF.